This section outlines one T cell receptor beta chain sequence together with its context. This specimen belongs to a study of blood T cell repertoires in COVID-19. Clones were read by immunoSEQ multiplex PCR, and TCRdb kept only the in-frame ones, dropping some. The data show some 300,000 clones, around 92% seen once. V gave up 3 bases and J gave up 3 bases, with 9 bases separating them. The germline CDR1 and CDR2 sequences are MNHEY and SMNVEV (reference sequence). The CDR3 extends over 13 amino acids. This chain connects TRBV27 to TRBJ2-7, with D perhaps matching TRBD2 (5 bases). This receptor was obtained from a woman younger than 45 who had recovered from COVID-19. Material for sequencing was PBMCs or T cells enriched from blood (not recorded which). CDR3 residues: CASSFGLLYEQYF. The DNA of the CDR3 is TGTGCCAGCAGTTTCGGACTCCTCTACGAGCAGTACTTC.